The 27 T cell receptor beta chains in this list originate from one sample, sequenced in a study of T cell responses to AZD1222 COVID-19 vaccine. Using immunoSEQ multiplex PCR, the repertoire was profiled, and TCRdb retains in-frame clones only, with some absent. Of over 130,000 clones in the sample, nearly 95% are singletons; the top ten hold about 3.8%. Sequencing used peripheral blood, obtained 28 days after the second AZD1222 dose. The receptors stem from an adult who received the AZD1222 COVID-19 vaccine.

Comment on this clone: Other DNA sequences of this sample code for an identical CDR3. Here the CDR3 DNA reads TGCGCCAGCAGCCAACTAGTGGCGGGAGCGCAATCCTACGAGCAGTACTTC. Protein: CASSQLVAGAQSYEQYF. The chain employs TRBV4-1 and TRBJ2-7; 7 positions match TRBD2. Trimming took 2 bases from V and 1 from J; bases not matched to a gene: 11. Per the germline V gene, CDR1 is MGHRA and CDR2 is YSYEKL. The CDR3 consists of 17 residues.

This chain uses TRBV7-8 with TRBJ2-5; D tentatively reads TRBD1 or TRBD2 (5 bases each). Per the germline V gene, CDR1 is SGHVS and CDR2 is FQNEAQ. This CDR3 contains 15 residues. V was pared by 5 bases and J by 5 bases, with 18 bases between. CDR3 amino acids: CASSTHRPWGETQYF. The DNA of the CDR3 is TGTGCCAGCAGCACACATAGGCCTTGGGGGGAGACCCAGTACTTC.

The chain uses TRBV4-3 and TRBJ2-3; D remains ambiguous. The CDR3 covers 15 residues. Trimming stripped 0 bases from V and 5 bases from J, with 12 bases between. Germline V gene lookup returns CDR1 LGHNA and CDR2 YSLEER. The CDR3 protein is CASSQDVRVGDTQYF. In DNA form, the CDR3 reads TGCGCCAGCAGCCAAGATGTAAGGGTGGGAGATACGCAGTATTTT.

The chain employs TRBV4-1 and TRBJ2-4, with 7 bases lining up with TRBD1. The CDR3 has 13 amino acids. Germline CDR1 and CDR2: MGHRA and YSYEKL. The ends lost 3 bases at V and 8 bases at J; junction bases unmatched: 4. The CDR3 reads CASSHQGVDIQYF. CDR3 bases: TGCGCCAGCAGCCATCAGGGGGTAGACATTCAGTACTTC.

The chain links TRBV18 to TRBJ1-1; TRBD1 aligns across 12 bases. V trimming: 6 bases; J trimming: 4 bases; junction bases outside the gene matches: 9. CDR3 length equals 16 residues. Per the germline V gene, CDR1 is KGHSH and CDR2 is LQKENI. CDR3 bases: TGTGCCAGCTCGTTGGGACAGGGGGCCTTGGGCACTGAAGCTTTCTTT. Translating it yields CASSLGQGALGTEAFF.

The chain has TRBV5-6 and TRBJ2-7; D assignment may be TRBD1 or TRBD2 (5 bases each). The V end lost 3 bases, the J end lost 6 bases, and 13 bases lay between the germline ends. Germline V CDR1 and CDR2: SGHDT, YYEEEE. The CDR3 loop spans 13 amino acids. The CDR3 region is CASSWGPGSEQYF. CDR3 sequence (DNA): TGTGCCAGCAGCTGGGGCCCGGGATCCGAGCAGTACTTC.

The chain carries TRBV7-3 and TRBJ1-1; the match to TRBD1 covers 9 bases. V lost 6 bases and J lost 1; bases outside the gene matches: 6. CDR1 and CDR2 from the germline V gene are SGHTA and FQGTGA. This CDR3 spans 15 amino acids. CDR3 nucleotide sequence: TGTGCCAGCAGGCCCCCGGGACAGGGGAACACTGAAGCTTTCTTT. It is translated as CASRPPGQGNTEAFF.

This rearrangement joins TRBV19 to TRBJ1-5; 9 nucleotides match TRBD1. There are 14 residues in the CDR3. Germline CDR1 is LNHDA and CDR2 is SQIVND (reference sequence). Germline trimming cut 8 bases from V and 2 bases from J; bases unmatched to any gene: 4. The CDR3 sequence: CASLDRGGNQPQHF. The CDR3 coding sequence is TGTGCCAGTCTGGACAGGGGAGGCAATCAGCCCCAGCATTTT.

The chain couples TRBV10-2 to TRBJ2-2; D is possibly TRBD2 (6 bases). Deletions cut 6 bases from V and 3 bases from J, with 17 bases between. CDR3 length: 16 residues. Germline assignment: CDR1 WSHSY and CDR2 SAAADI. The CDR3 bases are TGCGCCAGCAGAGACCTAGCGCTATTGGACACCGGGGAGCTGTTTTTT. It specifies CASRDLALLDTGELFF.

CDR3 residues: CASSLGQMRQTEKLFF. For the CDR3, the DNA is TGTGCCAGCAGCTTAGGGCAGATGCGTCAGACTGAAAAACTGTTTTTT. V gene TRBV7-6 combines with J gene TRBJ1-4; D is unclear. V was cut by 1 base and J by 7 bases, with 16 bases left in between. Germline V gives CDR1 SGHVS, CDR2 FNYEAQ. The CDR3 length is 16 residues. Based on the CDR3 plus reference TRBV7-6 and TRBJ1-4, the full variable domain is GAGVSQSPRYKVTKRGQDVALRCDPISGHVSLYWYRQALGQGPEFLTYFNYEAQQDKSGLPNDRFSAERPEGSISTLTIQRTEQRDSAMYRCASSLGQMRQTEKLFFGSGTQLSVL.

This chain connects TRBV27 to TRBJ1-1; tentatively, D is TRBD1 (6 bases). Germline V lookup: CDR1 MNHEY, CDR2 SMNVEV (reference sequence). This CDR3 has 14 amino acids. V was cut by 5 bases and J by 5 bases, with 15 bases left in between. CDR3: CASSPRQETTEAFF. The CDR3 DNA follows: TGTGCCAGCAGTCCGAGACAGGAGACAACTGAAGCTTTCTTT.

The chain uses TRBV6-5 and TRBJ1-5; D gene ambiguous. The CDR3 is made up of 13 amino acids. Germline V CDR1 and CDR2: MNHEY, SVGAGI. Trimming cost V 8 bases and J 0 bases, with 8 bases left between them. In DNA, the CDR3 is TGTGCCAGCGCGCGGATTAGCAATCAGCCCCAGCATTTT. Translating gives CASARISNQPQHF.

This clone was seen once. The V call is TRBV10-3, the J call TRBJ2-3, with TRBD1 matching over 8 bases. V shed 8 bases and J 5 bases; nucleotides not matched to a gene: 3. CDR1 and CDR2 from the germline V gene are ENHRY and SYGVKD. The length of the CDR3 is 12 residues. The chain's CDR3 is CAIAQGGDTQYF. The CDR3, as DNA: TGTGCCATCGCACAGGGGGGAGATACGCAGTATTTT.

The chain couples TRBV27 to TRBJ1-3; no firm D call. The V and J ends lost 2 bases and 0 bases respectively, with 8 bases between them. Germline CDR1 reads MNHEY; CDR2 reads SMNVEV (reference sequence). This CDR3 contains 15 residues. The DNA of the CDR3 is TGTGCCAGCAGTTTAGGCAGAAGCTCTGGAAACACCATATATTTT. Translating gives CASSLGRSSGNTIYF.

V gene TRBV2 combines with J gene TRBJ1-1; D is unresolved. Germline V gene sequence: CDR1 SNHLY, CDR2 FYNNEI. Trimming removed 3 bases at V and 1 base at J, with 9 bases between. The CDR3 extends over 14 amino acids. The CDR3: CASSEWQSNTEAFF. CDR3 DNA: TGTGCCAGCAGTGAGTGGCAGTCGAACACTGAAGCTTTCTTT.

The chain uses TRBV9 and TRBJ1-5; weak D call: TRBD1 (5 bases). V was cut by 1 base and J by 4 bases, with 6 bases left in between. Germline-derived CDR1 and CDR2 are SGDLS and YYNGEE. This CDR3 is built from 13 residues. CDR3 residues: CASSVSGNQPQHF. Here the CDR3 DNA reads TGTGCCAGCAGCGTATCAGGGAATCAGCCCCAGCATTTT. Complete variable domain (other parts from reference TRBV9 and TRBJ1-5): DSGVTQTPKHLITATGQRVTLRCSPRSGDLSVYWYQQSLDQGLQFLIQYYNGEERAKGNILERFSAQQFPDLHSELNLSSLELGDSALYFCASSVSGNQPQHFGDGTRLSIL.

Turning to this clone: The same CDR3 can be traced to other DNA sequences in this sample. V is TRBV30 and J is TRBJ1-3; D ambiguous. Trimming took off 3 bases at V and 0 bases at J, with 0 bases between the two ends. Germline V gene sequence: CDR1 GTSNPN, CDR2 SVGIG (reference sequence). CDR3 length equals 11 residues. CDR3 residues: CAWSSGNTIYF. DNA for the CDR3: TGTGCCTGGAGCTCTGGAAACACCATATATTTT.

V gene TRBV10-3 combines with J gene TRBJ1-6, with 8 bases lining up with TRBD1. Germline CDR1 ENHRY, CDR2 SYGVKD. The CDR3 contains 14 residues. The trim removed 6 bases at V and 5 bases at J, leaving 3 bases unmatched. In DNA form, the CDR3 reads TGTGCCATCAGCGGGACAGGCAATAATTCACCCCTCCACTTT. Translation gives CAISGTGNNSPLHF.

The chain combines TRBV27 with TRBJ2-2; the D gene is possibly TRBD2 (6 bases). Deletions cut 3 bases from V and 4 bases from J, with 12 bases between. The CDR3 covers 15 residues. In germline, CDR1 is MNHEY, CDR2 SMNVEV (reference sequence). The CDR3 sequence is CASSLTGVGTGELFF. The CDR3 DNA reads as TGTGCCAGCAGTTTGACGGGAGTTGGCACCGGGGAGCTGTTTTTT.

The chain links TRBV27 to TRBJ1-6; unclear D gene. The V end was cut by 6 bases, the J end by 7 bases, with 10 bases between. CDR3 length equals 13 residues. Looked up from germline, CDR1 is MNHEY and CDR2 is SMNVEV (reference sequence). CDR3 region: CASSPVRNSPLHF. CDR3 in DNA: TGTGCCAGCAGCCCGGTTCGCAATTCACCCCTCCACTTT.

The chain employs TRBV19 and TRBJ1-6; TRBD1 aligns across 7 bases. The CDR3 loop spans 14 amino acids. In germline, CDR1 is LNHDA, CDR2 SQIVND (reference sequence). V was clipped by 6 bases and J by 7 bases; unmatched bases: 6. CDR3 DNA: TGTGCCAGTAGGTTCGGGACAGTCAATTCACCCCTCCACTTT. It translates to CASRFGTVNSPLHF.

The V call is TRBV11-2, the J call TRBJ1-1, with a weak D call TRBD1 (6 bases). Trimming left V 0 bases short and J 3 bases short, with 8 bases between. Germline V gene lookup returns CDR1 SGHAT and CDR2 FQNNGV. The CDR3 spans 14 residues. Here the CDR3 reads CASSLDQGYTEAFF. CDR3 DNA: TGTGCCAGCAGCTTAGACCAGGGGTACACTGAAGCTTTCTTT.

In DNA, the CDR3 is TGTGCCAGAGGTATTGACAGGGGGGCCTACAATGAGCAGTTCTTC. Its translation is CARGIDRGAYNEQFF. V gene TRBV28 combines with J gene TRBJ2-1; 9 bases are a match to TRBD1. With 9 bases clipped from V and 2 bases from J, the junction kept 8 bases outside the gene matches. Germline loops: CDR1 MDHEN, CDR2 SYDVKM. The CDR3 is 15 residues long.

This clone was detected once. The chain couples TRBV28 to TRBJ2-3; 8 nucleotides align to TRBD2. Germline CDR1 and CDR2: MDHEN and SYDVKM. V lost 8 bases to trimming and J lost 2 bases; unmatched junction nucleotides: 3. The CDR3 sequence is 13 residues long. CDR3 sequence: CASGRGDTDTQYF. CDR3 bases: TGTGCCAGCGGGCGGGGGGACACAGATACGCAGTATTTT.

The chain has TRBV3-1 (or the pseudogene TRBV3-2) and TRBJ2-7; no reliable D call. In germline, CDR1 is LGHDT, CDR2 YNNKEL (reference sequence). This CDR3 is built from 12 residues. V was pared by 4 bases and J by 3 bases, with 7 bases between. The chain's CDR3 is CASSLLGYEQYF. In nucleotides, the CDR3 is TGTGCCAGCAGCCTTTTGGGCTACGAGCAGTACTTC.

V usage is TRBV7-2 and J usage is TRBJ2-5; tentative D call: TRBD1 (5 bases). Trimming stripped 5 bases from V and 4 bases from J, with 11 bases between. Germline-derived CDR1 and CDR2 are SGHTA and FQGNSA. The CDR3 covers 13 residues. CDR3 DNA sequence: TGTGCCAGCAGCCCCCAGGGTGGAGAGACCCAGTACTTC. It yields the protein CASSPQGGETQYF.

This chain connects TRBV7-9 to TRBJ2-4, with 8 bases matching TRBD2. J was trimmed by 0 bases and V by 5 bases; bases with no gene match: 3. The germline gives CDR1 SEHNR, CDR2 FQNEAQ (reference sequence). The CDR3 has 15 residues. CDR3 in amino acids: CASSLTSGAKNIQYF. The CDR3 DNA reads TGTGCCAGCAGCCTAACTAGCGGAGCCAAAAACATTCAGTACTTC.